This entry describes one T cell receptor (beta chain). Its matching antigen is unknown. The CDR3 has 15 residues. This entry is derived from a study of T cells expressing NK-cell markers. Study-wide findings and caveats: Whether expanded NKG2C-expressing T cell clones recognize HCMV is unknown.

TCRdb re-called the 5' RACE reads and shows each CDR3 protein once, DNA omitted. The sample has about 170,000 distinct CDR3 sequences. Sequenced material: blood T cells: a sorted CD56 or NKG2C T cell subset, CD4+ or CD8+ T cells, or bulk PBMC T cells (not recorded which). This sequence originates from a man aged 18-69 years in good health. This rearrangement joins TRBV12-3 or TRBV12-4 to TRBJ2-7; TCRdb reports TRBD1, a call that lacks DNA to check it against. The CDR3 sequence: CASSLKGTEFYEQYF.